Listed below are T cell receptor beta chains from one sample, sequenced in a study of patients and donors after allogeneic stem cell transplantation. TCRdb used MiXCR to reprocess the RT-PCR reads, holding one entry per CDR3 protein. The profile shows roughly 230,000 distinct CDR3 sequences, less than 15% of them singletons. The sample was blood, either unsorted or a sorted T cell fraction (not recorded which). These TCRs come from a human donor who was either an allogeneic HSCT recipient or a stem cell or donor lymphocyte infusion donor (not recorded which). It is not recorded whose cells these are; they may come from a transplant donor. The CDR3 runs from the conserved cysteine through the conserved F or W. The order of the fields is D gene, J gene, V gene, clone size, CDR3 protein, CDR3 DNA. The D gene is left open where the match is weak. Clone size is not always given. Where it is, it says once, few, many or a class for expanded clones.

TRBD2,TRBJ2-3,TRBV5-1,many,CASSPTGTSGRPGTDTQYF,TGCGCCAGCAGCCCGACCGGGACTAGCGGGAGGCCGGGGACAGATACGCAGTATTTT
TRBD1,TRBJ2-5,TRBV4-1,NA,CASSQEWGQPYSQYF,TGCGCCAGCAGCCAAGAGTGGGGACAGCCCTATAGCCAGTACTTC
TRBD1,TRBJ2-1,TRBV19,NA,CASSISGTARNEQFF,TGTGCCAGTAGTATCTCCGGGACAGCCCGAAATGAGCAGTTCTTC
NA,TRBJ2-2,TRBV10-3,many,CASLGRQLNTGELFF,TGTGCCAGCCTGGGTCGACAACTAAACACCGGGGAGCTGTTTTTT
NA,TRBJ1-1,TRBV21-1,NA,CASSKEGVWNTEAFF,TGTGCCAGCAGCAAAGAAGGGGTTTGGAACACTGAAGCTTTCTTT
NA,TRBJ2-7,TRBV10-3,few,CATRWEEGEQYF,TGTGCCACCAGGTGGGAGGAGGGGGAGCAGTACTTC
NA,TRBJ1-3,TRBV5-6,NA,CASRVASSGNTIYF,TGTGCCAGCAGGGTCGCAAGCTCTGGAAACACCATATATTTT
NA,TRBJ2-7,TRBV6-2/TRBV6-3,few,CASSYSGSSYEQYF,TGTGCCAGCAGTTACAGCGGTAGCTCCTACGAGCAGTACTTC
TRBD1,TRBJ1-5,TRBV5-1,few,CASSVTGEDQPQHF,TGCGCCAGCAGCGTGACAGGGGAGGATCAGCCCCAGCATTTT
NA,TRBJ1-2,TRBV11-2,few,CASSLVEGQPGQASNYGYTF,TGTGCCAGCAGCTTAGTTGAGGGGCAACCTGGGCAGGCATCTAACTATGGCTACACCTTC
NA,TRBJ1-2,TRBV20-1,NA,CSAREMGGEVSGYTF,TGCAGTGCTAGAGAGATGGGAGGGGAGGTTAGTGGCTACACCTTC
NA,TRBJ1-1,TRBV5-6,NA,CASSLWGRNTEAFF,TGTGCCAGCAGCTTATGGGGTAGGAACACTGAAGCTTTCTTT
TRBD2,TRBJ2-1,TRBV3-1,NA,CASSQDPAGVGGEQFF,TGTGCCAGCAGCCAAGATCCAGCGGGAGTTGGTGGTGAGCAGTTCTTC
NA,TRBJ2-7,TRBV7-6,many,CASSLGRREQYF,TGTGCCAGCAGCTTAGGGCGTCGGGAGCAGTACTTC
TRBD1,TRBJ2-3,TRBV10-3,many,CAISTGTTDTQYF,TGTGCCATCTCGACAGGGACCACAGATACGCAGTATTTT
TRBD1,TRBJ2-3,TRBV5-1,few,CASSLIGQGDTQYF,TGCGCCAGCAGCTTAATAGGACAGGGTGATACGCAGTATTTT
NA,TRBJ1-3,TRBV28,NA,CASSFQGNSGNTIYF,TGTGCCAGCAGTTTCCAGGGCAACTCTGGAAACACCATATATTTT
NA,TRBJ2-3,TRBV25-1,NA,CASSETGDINTQYF,TGTGCCAGCAGTGAAACAGGCGATATCAATACGCAGTATTTT
NA,TRBJ2-7,TRBV2,few,CASSRPLDSYEQYF,TGTGCCAGCAGTCGCCCCCTTGATTCCTACGAGCAGTACTTC
NA,TRBJ2-7,TRBV24-1,NA,CATSDPRDSTYEQYF,TGTGCCACCAGTGACCCGCGGGACAGTACCTACGAGCAGTACTTC
TRBD2,TRBJ2-1,TRBV19,few,CASSMGREGPSYNEQFF,TGTGCCAGTAGTATGGGGCGGGAGGGCCCATCCTACAATGAGCAGTTCTTC
TRBD1,TRBJ1-5,TRBV6-2/TRBV6-3,few,CASSRTGAGQPQHF,TGTGCCAGCAGTCGGACAGGGGCAGGTCAGCCCCAGCATTTT
TRBD1,TRBJ2-7,TRBV24-1,NA,CATSDRGGTGGLYEQYF,TGTGCCACCAGTGATCGGGGAGGAACAGGGGGTCTCTACGAGCAGTACTTC
NA,TRBJ1-2,TRBV12-3/TRBV12-4,few,CASSLVGGRNTF,TGTGCCAGCAGCCTCGTTGGGGGAAGGAACACCTTC
NA,TRBJ2-2,TRBV11-3,NA,CASSFSSGALTGELFF,TGTGCCAGCAGCTTCTCTTCAGGGGCGCTCACCGGGGAGCTGTTTTTT
TRBD1,TRBJ2-3,TRBV3-1,NA,CASSQDGQSTGEEDTQYF,TGTGCCAGCAGCCAAGATGGACAATCGACAGGGGAGGAGGATACGCAGTATTTT
TRBD1,TRBJ1-6,TRBV7-8,NA,CASSHGTDNSPLHF,TGTGCCAGCAGCCACGGGACAGACAATTCACCCCTCCACTTT
TRBD2,TRBJ2-1,TRBV5-5,few,CASSSLAELYNEQFF,TGTGCCAGCAGCTCACTAGCGGAGCTATACAATGAGCAGTTCTTC
TRBD2,TRBJ2-7,TRBV7-9,NA,CASSPRHLAVVYEQYF,TGTGCCAGCAGCCCGAGGCACCTAGCGGTCGTCTACGAGCAGTACTTC
TRBD1,TRBJ1-4,TRBV5-1,NA,CASSRQGDREKLFF,TGCGCCAGCAGCCGACAGGGGGATAGAGAAAAACTGTTTTTT
TRBD1,TRBJ2-1,TRBV5-1,few,CASSLGDRRDNEQFF,TGCGCCAGCAGCTTGGGGGACAGACGAGACAATGAGCAGTTCTTC
TRBD1,TRBJ2-1,TRBV7-2,many,CASSLAQGSGFF,TGTGCCAGCAGCTTGGCACAGGGGAGTGGGTTCTTC
NA,TRBJ2-2,TRBV4-1,few,CASSQVVPPKNSNTGELFF,TGCGCCAGCAGCCAAGTTGTCCCACCTAAAAACTCGAACACCGGGGAGCTGTTTTTT
NA,TRBJ2-5,TRBV21-1,few,CASRDTGNQETQYF,TGTGCCAGCAGGGATACAGGGAACCAAGAGACCCAGTACTTC
NA,TRBJ1-3,TRBV5-6,many,CASSLVAGAGNTIYF,TGTGCCAGCAGCTTGGTCGCAGGGGCTGGAAACACCATATATTTT
NA,TRBJ2-7,TRBV20-1,NA,CSVSSRGDSYEQYF,TGCAGTGTCTCCTCCAGGGGGGACTCCTACGAGCAGTACTTC
TRBD1,TRBJ2-2,TRBV12-5,NA,CASALPTGGPGELFF,TGTGCTAGTGCCCTACCCACAGGGGGCCCCGGGGAGCTGTTTTTT
TRBD1,TRBJ2-2,TRBV12-3/TRBV12-4,many,CASPTGNRGELFF,TGTGCCAGCCCGACAGGGAACCGCGGGGAGCTGTTTTTT
NA,TRBJ2-1,TRBV6-1,NA,CASSEVRSYNEQFF,TGTGCCAGCAGTGAAGTAAGGTCCTACAATGAGCAGTTCTTC
NA,TRBJ1-5,TRBV20-1,NA,CSAALPGSQPQHF,TGCAGTGCTGCCCTGCCAGGTTCTCAGCCCCAGCATTTT
NA,TRBJ2-7,TRBV29-1,many,CSGWENEQYF,TGCAGCGGGTGGGAAAACGAGCAGTACTTC
TRBD1,TRBJ2-7,TRBV20-1,NA,CSARDLKTGGASYEQYF,TGCAGTGCTAGAGATCTAAAGACAGGGGGCGCTTCCTACGAGCAGTACTTC
TRBD2,TRBJ2-7,TRBV6-5,few,CASSYSRVASGGEQYF,TGTGCCAGCAGTTACTCCCGGGTGGCTAGCGGGGGGGAGCAGTACTTC
TRBD2,TRBJ2-1,TRBV5-1,few,CASSLEPRLAADNEQFF,TGCGCCAGCAGCTTGGAGCCCCGACTAGCGGCTGACAATGAGCAGTTCTTC
TRBD1,TRBJ1-1,TRBV10-3,NA,CAAKPGQGNTEAFF,TGTGCCGCCAAACCGGGACAGGGAAACACTGAAGCTTTCTTT
NA,TRBJ1-1,TRBV5-1,many,CASSLGGNTEAFF,TGTGCCAGCAGCTTAGGGGGGAACACTGAAGCTTTCTTT
TRBD2,TRBJ2-1,TRBV2,NA,CASSPNSGRARDEQFF,TGTGCCAGCAGCCCGAATAGCGGGAGGGCCAGGGATGAGCAGTTCTTC
NA,TRBJ1-3,TRBV6-2/TRBV6-3,few,CASSYSRAVKAGNTIYF,TGTGCCAGCAGTTACTCGAGAGCCGTCAAGGCTGGAAACACCATATATTTT
NA,TRBJ2-7,TRBV5-6,few,CASSLAPGVSYEQYF,TGTGCCAGCAGCTTGGCCCCGGGGGTATCCTACGAGCAGTACTTC
TRBD2,TRBJ2-7,TRBV11-2,NA,CASSLGDYYEQYF,TGTGCCAGCAGCTTAGGGGACTACTACGAGCAGTACTTC
TRBD2,TRBJ2-3,TRBV7-9,many,CASSNVGGWDTQYF,TGTGCCAGCAGCAACGTGGGAGGGTGGGATACGCAGTATTTT
NA,TRBJ1-4,TRBV28,NA,CASSSSSGTNEKLFF,TGTGCCAGCAGTTCCTCCAGCGGTACTAATGAAAAACTGTTTTTT
TRBD1,TRBJ2-5,TRBV24-1,NA,CATSDSGTGRETQYF,TGTGCCACCAGTGATTCCGGGACAGGGCGAGAGACCCAGTACTTC